A selection of T cell receptor beta chains follows, all from one sample in a study of memory CD4+ T cells and cytomegalovirus serostatus. Measured with immunoSEQ multiplex PCR; TCRdb has only the in-frame clones, and not every one. The data show over 55,000 clones, over 75% seen once. The sample was memory CD4+ T cells from blood. The receptors were gathered from an adult in good health and CMV-seronegative. Both conserved end residues are part of each CDR3. D genes are given only for firm matches. The size entry is marked missing in some rows and otherwise reads once, few, many or a size class.

V,D,J,length,size,DNA,CDR3
TRBV7-3,-,TRBJ1-5,15,-,TGTGCCAGCAGCTTAGCGCGCCGGGACAATCAGCCCCAGCATTTT,CASSLARRDNQPQHF
TRBV25-1,-,TRBJ2-3,14,-,TGTGCCAGCAGTGAAGAGGGGATATCGGATACGCAGTATTTT,CASSEEGISDTQYF
TRBV7-2,-,TRBJ2-6,16,once,TGTGCCAGCAGCTTGAGCAGTAGCTCTGGGGCCAACGTCCTGACTTTC,CASSLSSSSGANVLTF
TRBV11-2,TRBD2,TRBJ2-7,15,-,TGTGCCAGCAGGTCACTAGCGATCAGGTCTCCCGAGCAGTACTTC,CASRSLAIRSPEQYF
TRBV11-3,TRBD2,TRBJ2-1,12,-,TGTGCCAGCGGACTAGCGGCCAATGAGCAGTTCTTC,CASGLAANEQFF
TRBV2,-,TRBJ2-5,11,-,TGTGCCAGCAGTAGTCAAGCCACCCAGTACTTC,CASSSQATQYF
TRBV2,TRBD1,TRBJ2-3,14,-,TGTGCCAGCAGTGAAATGACAGGGTCAGATACGCAGTATTTT,CASSEMTGSDTQYF
TRBV5-4,-,TRBJ2-5,13,-,TGTGCCAGCAGCCGGACAGACCAAGAGACCCAGTACTTC,CASSRTDQETQYF
TRBV5-1,-,TRBJ2-5,13,-,TGCGCCAGCAGCCGTAGAGCGGGAGAGACCCAGTACTTC,CASSRRAGETQYF
TRBV18,-,TRBJ1-3,16,few,TGTGCCAGCTCACCCCTACAGCCTCGTGGGGGAAACACCATATATTTT,CASSPLQPRGGNTIYF
TRBV28,-,TRBJ1-3,15,-,TGTGCCAGCAGTTTAGGGGGCAGCCAAGGAAACACCATATATTTT,CASSLGGSQGNTIYF
TRBV6-1,TRBD1,TRBJ1-1,13,-,TGTGCCAGCAATAGACAGGGGCATACTGAAGCTTTCTTT,CASNRQGHTEAFF
TRBV14,-,TRBJ2-7,15,-,TGTGCCAGCAGCCCCCGAGGAGGTCTCTCCTACGAGCAGTACTTC,CASSPRGGLSYEQYF
TRBV6-1,-,TRBJ2-1,11,-,TGTGCCAGCAGTGAACAAGGTGAGCAGTTCTTC,CASSEQGEQFF
TRBV5-6,-,TRBJ1-2,13,few,TGTGCCAGCCGGGGGGGAGTTCTCTATGGCTACACCTTC,CASRGGVLYGYTF
TRBV7-9,-,TRBJ1-2,10,-,TGTGCCAGCTTCGGTCAGTCGTTCACCTTC,CASFGQSFTF
TRBV7-2,-,TRBJ2-5,14,-,TGTGCCAGCACCCCGTTTAGTGCAGGAGAGACCCAGTACTTC,CASTPFSAGETQYF